The clone carrying this T cell receptor (beta chain) showed up just a few times. Unique molecular identifiers were attached to individual cDNA molecules within the library. Each CDR3 protein gets one entry after TCRdb re-called the RACE reads with MiXCR. The repertoire holds about 130,000 distinct CDR3 sequences, more than 7.5% seen once, with approximately 1.6% in the top ten. These data originate in a study of human T cells and chemical hapten exposure. Whole-study context: The variation in per-sample TCR yields arose mainly from small differences in pooled library volumes.

The CDR3 sequence is 10 residues long. From germline, CDR1 is SQVTM and CDR2 ANQGSEA. The V end lost 4 bases, the J end lost 5 bases, and 5 bases lay between the germline ends. Specified time point: healthy volunteer bleed at 2 weeks. Total RNA came from unfractionated whole blood. The chain links TRBV29-1 to TRBJ2-5; the D gene could be TRBD1 or TRBD2 (5 bases each). The clonotype was recovered from a male donor in good health. Some clones in this sample may be carry-over from other donors' samples. The sequenced material came from whole blood. The CDR3 is CSVGGETQYF. Here the CDR3 DNA reads TGCAGCGTTGGGGGGGAGACCCAGTACTTC.